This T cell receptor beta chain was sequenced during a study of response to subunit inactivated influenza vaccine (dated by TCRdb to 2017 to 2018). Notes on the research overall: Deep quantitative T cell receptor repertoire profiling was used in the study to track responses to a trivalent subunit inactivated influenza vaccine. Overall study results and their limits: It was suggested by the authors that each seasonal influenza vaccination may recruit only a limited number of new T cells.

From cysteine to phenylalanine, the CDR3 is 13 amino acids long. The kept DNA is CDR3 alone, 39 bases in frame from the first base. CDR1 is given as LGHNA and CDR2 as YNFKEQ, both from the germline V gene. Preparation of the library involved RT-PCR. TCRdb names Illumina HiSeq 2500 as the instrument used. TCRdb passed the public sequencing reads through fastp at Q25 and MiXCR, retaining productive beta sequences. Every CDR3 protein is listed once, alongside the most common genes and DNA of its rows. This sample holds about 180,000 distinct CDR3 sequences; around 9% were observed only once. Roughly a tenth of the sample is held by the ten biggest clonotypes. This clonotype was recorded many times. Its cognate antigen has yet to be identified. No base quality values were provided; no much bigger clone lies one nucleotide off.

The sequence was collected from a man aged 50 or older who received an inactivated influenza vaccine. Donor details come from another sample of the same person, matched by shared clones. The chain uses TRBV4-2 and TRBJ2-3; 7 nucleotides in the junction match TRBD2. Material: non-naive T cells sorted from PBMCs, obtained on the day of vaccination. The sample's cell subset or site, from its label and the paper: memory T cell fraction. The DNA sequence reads TGTCCCCGGGGAGCGGGGTACACAGATACGCAGTATTTT. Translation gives CPRGAGYTDTQYF.